A selection of T cell receptor beta chains follows, all from one sample in a study of STAT3 mutations in large granular lymphocyte leukemia. The data were produced by immunoSEQ multiplex PCR, yet TCRdb's version contains in-frame clones alone and is incomplete. The repertoire holds about 39,000 clones, with about 81% as singletons. Source material: PBMCs. These receptors originate from a human donor with T large granular lymphocyte leukemia. Some clones in this sample may be carry-over from other donors' samples. The CDR3 runs from the conserved cysteine through the conserved F or W. Each record gives: D gene, V gene, J gene, clone size, CDR3 protein, CDR3 DNA. The D gene is left open where the match is weak. Where a row states a size, it is once, few, many or the class of an expanded clone; other rows omit it.

>NA|TRBV27|TRBJ2-1|few
CASHSHSYNEQFF
TGTGCCAGTCACAGCCACTCCTACAATGAGCAGTTCTTC
>TRBD1|TRBV19|TRBJ1-2|NA
CASSIPPQGAYYGYTF
TGTGCCAGTAGTATACCCCCTCAGGGGGCTTACTATGGCTACACCTTC
>NA|TRBV25-1|TRBJ2-2|NA
CASSLGGYETGELFF
TGTGCCAGCAGCCTGGGAGGATACGAAACCGGGGAGCTGTTTTTT
>NA|TRBV7-8|TRBJ2-1|NA
CASSLEVVLRHPESDEQFF
TGTGCCAGCAGCTTAGAGGTAGTTTTAAGACACCCGGAGTCGGATGAGCAGTTCTTC
>TRBD2|TRBV9|TRBJ2-7|NA
CASSEGGGSYEQYF
TGTGCCAGCAGCGAGGGCGGGGGCTCCTACGAGCAGTACTTC
>NA|TRBV19|TRBJ2-3|once
CASRIKGPQETQYF
TGTGCCAGTAGGATAAAGGGACCTCAGGAGACGCAGTATTTT
>NA|TRBV9|TRBJ1-3|NA
CASSVDSGNTIYF
TGTGCCAGCAGCGTTGACTCTGGAAACACCATATATTTT
>NA|TRBV5-6|TRBJ2-7|NA
CASSSLTGLPPYEQYF
TGTGCCAGCAGTTCCCTGACAGGCTTACCCCCCTACGAGCAGTACTTC
>TRBD1|TRBV7-9|TRBJ2-2|NA
CASSLGNLRDRVNGELFF
TGTGCCAGCAGCCTAGGGAACCTCCGGGACAGGGTAAATGGGGAGCTGTTTTTT
>NA|TRBV4-2|TRBJ2-7|NA
CASSPIGTESSYEQYF
TGTGCCAGCAGCCCAATCGGGACGGAGAGCTCCTACGAGCAGTACTTC
>TRBD2|TRBV5-6|TRBJ2-3|NA
CASSLAGGADTQYF
TGTGCCAGCAGCTTGGCCGGGGGGGCAGATACGCAGTATTTT
>NA|TRBV28|TRBJ2-7|once
CASSRLSGPTYEQYF
TGTGCCAGCAGCCGGCTATCGGGACCGACCTACGAGCAGTACTTC
>NA|TRBV6-6|TRBJ1-1|NA
CAGSEGYNTEAFF
TGTGCCGGCAGTGAGGGCTACAACACTGAAGCTTTCTTT
>TRBD1|TRBV5-4|TRBJ1-6|NA
CASRDRNSPLHF
TGTGCCAGCAGGGACAGGAATTCACCCCTCCACTTT
>TRBD1|TRBV10-2|TRBJ1-6|NA
CASSTRDRVNSPLHF
TGCGCCAGCAGCACTCGGGACAGGGTGAATTCACCCCTCCACTTT
>TRBD2|TRBV7-9|TRBJ2-1|once
CASSFPPGGQYNEQFF
TGTGCCAGCAGCTTTCCACCGGGAGGCCAATACAATGAGCAGTTCTTC
>TRBD2|TRBV5-4|TRBJ2-7|NA
CASSLEAGAYEQYF
TGTGCCAGCAGCCTCGAGGCGGGGGCCTACGAGCAGTACTTC
>NA|TRBV28|TRBJ1-5|NA
CASSSTRTRNQPQHF
TGTGCCAGCAGTTCAACTCGGACGAGGAATCAGCCCCAGCATTTT
>TRBD1|TRBV7-9|TRBJ2-7|NA
CASSSHRGANEQYF
TGTGCCAGCAGCTCACACAGGGGCGCAAACGAGCAGTACTTC
>NA|TRBV5-1|TRBJ1-1|NA
CASSSITGNTEAFF
TGCGCCAGCAGCTCGATTACAGGGAACACTGAAGCTTTCTTT
>TRBD1|TRBV4-1|TRBJ1-5|NA
CASSRTGGRGLGNQPQHF
TGCGCCAGCAGCCGAACCGGGGGCAGGGGGCTAGGCAATCAGCCCCAGCATTTT
>NA|TRBV20-1|TRBJ1-2|NA
CSARDESGYTF
TGCAGTGCTAGAGATGAGAGTGGCTACACCTTC
>NA|TRBV30|TRBJ2-6|NA
CAWSANSGANVLTF
TGTGCCTGGAGTGCTAACTCTGGGGCCAACGTCCTGACTTTC
>NA|TRBV7-2|TRBJ1-1|NA
CASSLDRQGEAFF
TGTGCCAGCAGCTTAGATAGGCAGGGGGAAGCTTTCTTT
>TRBD2|TRBV27|TRBJ2-3|NA
CASSHSGGVDTQYF
TGTGCCAGCAGTCATAGCGGGGGCGTAGATACGCAGTATTTT
>NA|TRBV11-3|TRBJ1-1|NA
CASSLVWYTEAFF
TGTGCCAGCAGCTTAGTGTGGTACACTGAAGCTTTCTTT
>NA|TRBV19|TRBJ2-3|NA
CASTSRADTQYF
TGTGCCAGTACGTCGCGCGCAGATACGCAGTATTTT
>TRBD1|TRBV5-1|TRBJ1-1|NA
CASSLVGDSTEAFF
TGCGCCAGCAGCTTGGTAGGGGACAGCACTGAAGCTTTCTTT
>TRBD1|TRBV4-3|TRBJ2-2|NA
CASSQGTGVTGELFF
TGCGCCAGCAGCCAAGGGACAGGTGTGACCGGGGAGCTGTTTTTT
>NA|TRBV9|TRBJ2-2|NA
CASSGGLWASGELFF
TGTGCCAGCAGCGGAGGTCTGTGGGCCTCCGGGGAGCTGTTTTTT
>NA|TRBV23-1|TRBJ1-5|NA
CAPGGSPEGSNQPQHF
TGCGCCCCCGGCGGCAGCCCAGAGGGTAGCAATCAGCCCCAGCATTTT
>NA|TRBV7-8|TRBJ1-5|NA
CASSINTGGRNQPQHF
TGTGCCAGCAGTATAAATACCGGGGGAAGGAATCAGCCCCAGCATTTT
>NA|TRBV7-9|TRBJ1-2|NA
CASSRTDYGYTF
TGTGCCAGCAGCAGGACTGACTATGGCTACACCTTC
>NA|TRBV6-1|TRBJ2-5|NA
CASSDGVAQLHQETQYF
TGTGCCAGCAGTGATGGGGTCGCTCAACTACACCAAGAGACCCAGTACTTC
>TRBD1|TRBV25-1|TRBJ1-4|few
CASCRTTGGGEKLFF
TGTGCCAGCTGCAGAACCACAGGGGGCGGTGAAAAACTGTTTTTT
>TRBD1|TRBV6-5|TRBJ2-1|NA
CASSPTGVNEQFF
TGTGCCAGCAGCCCCACAGGGGTCAATGAGCAGTTCTTC
>NA|TRBV5-1|TRBJ1-1|NA
CASSLASAGTSANTEAFF
TGCGCCAGCAGCTTGGCCTCGGCCGGAACGTCGGCCAACACTGAAGCTTTCTTT